This T cell receptor beta chain comes out of a study of OX40 agonist ivuxolimab in advanced cancers. Sequenced by immunoSEQ multiplex PCR; TCRdb stores in-frame clones only, minus some. The sample yields about 98,000 clones, around 92% seen once. With V trimmed by 2 bases and J by 5 bases, 3 bases remained unmatched. CDR3 size: 14 residues. Germline CDR1 is SGHDT and CDR2 is YYEEEE. This sequence joins TRBV5-6 and TRBJ2-1; 8 positions match TRBD1. The receptor was derived from an adult with an advanced solid tumor such as melanoma, head and neck, liver or kidney cancer. Sequences were derived from CD4+ or CD8+ T cells sorted from blood, sampled in a trial of the OX40 agonist ivuxolimab. The CDR3 region has the DNA TGTGCCAGCAGCTTTTTGGACAGGGACAATGAGCAGTTCTTC. It encodes CASSFLDRDNEQFF.